Following are 2 T cell receptor beta chains from one sample sequenced in a study of T cell responses to AZD1222 COVID-19 vaccine. Sequencing was performed with immunoSEQ multiplex PCR; in TCRdb, only in-frame clones are kept and a portion is missing. Here the sample spans 120,000 or so clones, about 94% being singletons. Here the sequenced sample was peripheral blood, taken 28 days after the second AZD1222 dose. The receptors were gathered from an adult who received the AZD1222 COVID-19 vaccine.

The rearrangement uses TRBV18 and TRBJ2-7, with 9 bases aligning to TRBD1. This CDR3 contains 16 residues. Germline trimming cut 0 bases from V and 3 bases from J; bases unmatched to any gene: 6. Germline assignment: CDR1 KGHSH and CDR2 LQKENI. As DNA, the CDR3 is TGTGCCAGCTCACCACCTGGGACAGGGATAGTCTACGAGCAGTACTTC. It encodes CASSPPGTGIVYEQYF. Looking up the rest from reference TRBV18 and TRBJ2-7 gives the full variable domain: NAGVMQNPRHLVRRRGQEARLRCSPMKGHSHVYWYRQLPEEGLKFMVYLQKENIIDESGMPKERFSAEFPKEGPSILRIQQVVRGDSAAYFCASSPPGTGIVYEQYFGPGTRLTVT.

This chain connects TRBV12-5 to TRBJ1-1; D is uncertain. V was pared by 8 bases and J by 7 bases, with 14 bases between. CDR1 and CDR2 (germline): LGHNT, FRNRAP. The length of the CDR3 is 12 residues. The CDR3 sequence is CASLYSQNEAFF. CDR3 DNA: TGTGCTAGTTTATACAGCCAGAATGAAGCTTTCTTT.